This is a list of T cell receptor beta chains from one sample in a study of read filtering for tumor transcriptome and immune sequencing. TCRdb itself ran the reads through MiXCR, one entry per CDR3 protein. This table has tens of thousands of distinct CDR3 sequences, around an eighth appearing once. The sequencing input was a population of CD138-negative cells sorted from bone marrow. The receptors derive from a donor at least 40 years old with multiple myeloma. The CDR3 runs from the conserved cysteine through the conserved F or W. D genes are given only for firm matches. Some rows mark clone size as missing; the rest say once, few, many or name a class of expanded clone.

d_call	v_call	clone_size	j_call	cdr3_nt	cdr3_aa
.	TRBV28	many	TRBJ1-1	TGTGCCAGCAGTGTGAGACAGAACACTGAAGCTTTCTTT	CASSVRQNTEAFF
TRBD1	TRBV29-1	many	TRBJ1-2	TGCAGCGTTGGGGGCTACAGGGGACAGAACTATGGCTACACCTTC	CSVGGYRGQNYGYTF
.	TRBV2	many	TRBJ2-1	TGTGCCAGCAGCGGATCTGGGGCCTACAATGAGCAGTTCTTC	CASSGSGAYNEQFF
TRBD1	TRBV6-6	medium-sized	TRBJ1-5	TGTGCCAGCAGTCCCGGGACAGGCCTACTCAATCAGCCCCAGCATTTT	CASSPGTGLLNQPQHF
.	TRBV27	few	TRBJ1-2	TGTGCCAGCAGGACCCCTTCCGGGTCCTCCTTTGGCTACACCTTC	CASRTPSGSSFGYTF
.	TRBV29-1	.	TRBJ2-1	TGCAGCGTGGGGGGACAGAGCTCCTACAATGAGCAGTTCTTC	CSVGGQSSYNEQFF
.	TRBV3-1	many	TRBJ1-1	TGTGCCAGCGGGGGGAACACTGAAGCTTTCTTT	CASGGNTEAFF
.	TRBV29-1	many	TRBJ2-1	TGCAGCGTTGGTGGTCAGGGGAACTACAATGAGCAGTTCTTC	CSVGGQGNYNEQFF
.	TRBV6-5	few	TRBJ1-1	TGTGCCAGCAGGGACACGAAAGACACTGAAGCTTTCTTT	CASRDTKDTEAFF
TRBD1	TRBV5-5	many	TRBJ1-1	TGTGCCAGCAGTTCCGGGACAGGGTGGAACATGAACACTGAAGCTTTCTTT	CASSSGTGWNMNTEAFF
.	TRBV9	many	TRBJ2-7	TGTGCCAGCAGCAGCCGGGACGGTGCCTACGAGCAGTACTTC	CASSSRDGAYEQYF
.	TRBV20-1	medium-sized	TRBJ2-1	TGCAGTGCTAGATGGGGCTACAATGAGCAGTTCTTC	CSARWGYNEQFF
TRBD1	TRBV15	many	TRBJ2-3	TGTGCCACCAGCAGGGACAGGGGAACAGATACGCAGTATTTT	CATSRDRGTDTQYF
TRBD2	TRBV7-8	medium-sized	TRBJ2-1	TGTGCCAGCAGCTTATCGGGACTAGCGGGAGTAGGTCAGTTCTTC	CASSLSGLAGVGQFF
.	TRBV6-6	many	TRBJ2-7	TGTGCCAGCAGGTCCGGGACAACGACCCACGAGCAGTACTTC	CASRSGTTTHEQYF
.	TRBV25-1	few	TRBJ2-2	TGTGCCAGCAGTGATAAAATTGCCACAACCGGGGAGCTGTTTTTT	CASSDKIATTGELFF
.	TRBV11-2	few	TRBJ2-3	TGTGCCAGCAGCTTACCATGGAGCACAGATACGCAGTATTTT	CASSLPWSTDTQYF
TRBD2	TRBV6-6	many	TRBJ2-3	TGTGCCAGCAGAGTAGCGGGGGTGACAGATACGCAGTATTTT	CASRVAGVTDTQYF
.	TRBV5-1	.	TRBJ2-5	TGCGCCAGCAGCTTGTCGGGGGCATCCGAAGAGACCCAGTACTTC	CASSLSGASEETQYF
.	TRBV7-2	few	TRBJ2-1	TGTGCCAGCAGCTTAGGCAGGGGAATTATGAGTGAGCAGTTCTTC	CASSLGRGIMSEQFF
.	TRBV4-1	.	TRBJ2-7	TGCGCCAGCAGCCAAGACGGCAGAGGGATCTACGAGCAGTACTTC	CASSQDGRGIYEQYF
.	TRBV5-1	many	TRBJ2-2	TGCGCCAGCAGCTCCACAGGAACCACCGGGGAGCTGTTTTTT	CASSSTGTTGELFF
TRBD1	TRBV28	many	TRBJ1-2	TGTGCCAGCAGTCCAGGACAGGAGGGATATGGCTACACCTTC	CASSPGQEGYGYTF